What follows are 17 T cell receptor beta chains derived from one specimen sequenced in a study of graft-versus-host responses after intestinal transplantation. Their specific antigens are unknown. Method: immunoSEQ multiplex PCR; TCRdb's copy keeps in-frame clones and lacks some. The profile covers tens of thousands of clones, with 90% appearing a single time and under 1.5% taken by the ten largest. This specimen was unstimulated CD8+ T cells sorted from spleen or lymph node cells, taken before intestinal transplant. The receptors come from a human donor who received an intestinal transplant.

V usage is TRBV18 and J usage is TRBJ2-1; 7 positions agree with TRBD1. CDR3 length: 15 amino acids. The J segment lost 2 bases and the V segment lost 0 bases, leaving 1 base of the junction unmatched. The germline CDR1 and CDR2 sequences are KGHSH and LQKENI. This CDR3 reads CASSPPQGAYNEQFF. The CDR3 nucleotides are TGTGCCAGCTCACCACCTCAGGGGGCCTACAATGAGCAGTTCTTC.

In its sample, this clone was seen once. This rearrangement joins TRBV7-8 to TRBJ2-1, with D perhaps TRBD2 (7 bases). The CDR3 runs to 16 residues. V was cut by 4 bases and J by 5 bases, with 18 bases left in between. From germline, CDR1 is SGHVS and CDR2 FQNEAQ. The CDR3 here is CASSSTGGPPNNEQFF. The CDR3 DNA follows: TGTGCCAGCAGCTCCACGGGGGGCCCGCCGAACAATGAGCAGTTCTTC.

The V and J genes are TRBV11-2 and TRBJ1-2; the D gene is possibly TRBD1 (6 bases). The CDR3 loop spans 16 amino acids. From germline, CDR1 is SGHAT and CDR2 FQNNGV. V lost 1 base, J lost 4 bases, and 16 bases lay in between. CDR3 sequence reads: CASSLGGGRGGYGYTF. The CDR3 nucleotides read TGTGCCAGCAGCTTAGGGGGGGGCCGAGGGGGCTATGGCTACACCTTC.

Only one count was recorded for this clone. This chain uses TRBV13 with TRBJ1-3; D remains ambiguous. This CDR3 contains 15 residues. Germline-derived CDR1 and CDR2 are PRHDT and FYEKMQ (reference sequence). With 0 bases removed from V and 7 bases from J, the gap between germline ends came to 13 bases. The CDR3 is CASSLGVVARNTIYF. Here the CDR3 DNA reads TGTGCCAGCAGCTTAGGAGTGGTGGCCAGGAACACCATATATTTT.

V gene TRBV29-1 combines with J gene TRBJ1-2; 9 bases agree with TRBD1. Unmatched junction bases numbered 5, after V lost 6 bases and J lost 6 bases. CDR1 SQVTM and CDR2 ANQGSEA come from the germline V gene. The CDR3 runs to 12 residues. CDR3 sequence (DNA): TGCAGCGTCCAGGGACAGGGCCATGGCTACACCTTC. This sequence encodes CSVQGQGHGYTF.

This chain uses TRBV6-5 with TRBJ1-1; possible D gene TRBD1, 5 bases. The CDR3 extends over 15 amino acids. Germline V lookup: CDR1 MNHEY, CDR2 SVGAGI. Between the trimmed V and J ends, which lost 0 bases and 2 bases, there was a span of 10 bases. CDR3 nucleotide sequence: TGTGCCAGCAGTTACTCGCAGGGAGGAAACACTGAAGCTTTCTTT. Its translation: CASSYSQGGNTEAFF.

The CDR3 loop reads CASSRGTGDRNEQFF. CDR3 nucleotides: TGTGCCAGCAGTAGGGGGACAGGGGACAGGAATGAGCAGTTCTTC. This rearrangement joins TRBV5-4 to TRBJ2-1; 10 positions agree with TRBD1. V trimming: 5 bases; J trimming: 7 bases; junction bases outside the gene matches: 9. This CDR3 is built from 15 residues. Germline V gene data show CDR1 as SGHNT and CDR2 as YYREEE (reference sequence).

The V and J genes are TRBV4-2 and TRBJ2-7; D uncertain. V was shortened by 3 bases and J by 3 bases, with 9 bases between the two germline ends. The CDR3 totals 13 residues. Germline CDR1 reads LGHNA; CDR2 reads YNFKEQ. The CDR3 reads CASSHNPGYEQYF. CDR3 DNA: TGTGCCAGCAGCCATAACCCGGGCTACGAGCAGTACTTC.

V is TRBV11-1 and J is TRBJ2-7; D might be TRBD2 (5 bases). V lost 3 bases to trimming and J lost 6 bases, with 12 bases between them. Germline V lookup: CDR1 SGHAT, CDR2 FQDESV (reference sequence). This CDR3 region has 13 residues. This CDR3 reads CASSLGSGLEQYF. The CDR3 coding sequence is TGTGCCAGCAGCTTGGGGAGCGGTCTCGAGCAGTACTTC.

CDR3 sequence (DNA): TGCGCCAGCAGCACCGACGGGTACGAGCAGTACTTC. As protein: CASSTDGYEQYF. The chain employs TRBV5-1 and TRBJ2-7; D unclear. The V gene's germline CDR1 is SGHRS and CDR2 YFSETQ. Trimming took off 4 bases at V and 4 bases at J, with 9 bases between the two ends. The CDR3 is 12 amino acids.

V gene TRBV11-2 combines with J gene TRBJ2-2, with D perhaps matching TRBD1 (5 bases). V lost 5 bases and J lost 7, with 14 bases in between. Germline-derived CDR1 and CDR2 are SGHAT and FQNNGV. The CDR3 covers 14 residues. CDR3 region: CASSPIQGIGELFF. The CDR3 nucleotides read TGTGCCAGCAGCCCAATCCAGGGAATCGGGGAGCTGTTTTTT.

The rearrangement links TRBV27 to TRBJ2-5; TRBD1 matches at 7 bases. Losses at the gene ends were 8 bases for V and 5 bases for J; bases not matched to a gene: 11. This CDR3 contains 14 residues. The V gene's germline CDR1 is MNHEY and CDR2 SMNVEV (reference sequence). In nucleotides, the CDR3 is TGTGCCAGCGGGGGACGGACCAGGGGGGAGACCCAGTACTTC. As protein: CASGGRTRGETQYF.

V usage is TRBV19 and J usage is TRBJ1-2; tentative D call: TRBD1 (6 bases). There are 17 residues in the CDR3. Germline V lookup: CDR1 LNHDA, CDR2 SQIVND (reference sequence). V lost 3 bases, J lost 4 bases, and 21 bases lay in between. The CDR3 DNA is TGTGCCAGTAGTATTGGGGGCAAGAGCGCCCGGAGCTATGGCTACACCTTC. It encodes CASSIGGKSARSYGYTF.

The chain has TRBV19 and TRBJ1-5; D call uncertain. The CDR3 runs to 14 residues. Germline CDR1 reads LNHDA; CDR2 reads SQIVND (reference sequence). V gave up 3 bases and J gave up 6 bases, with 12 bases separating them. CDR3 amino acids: CASSMSGSLQPQHF. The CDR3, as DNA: TGTGCCAGTAGTATGTCGGGGTCCCTTCAGCCCCAGCATTTT. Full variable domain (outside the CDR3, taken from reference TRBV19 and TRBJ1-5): DGGITQSPKYLFRKEGQNVTLSCEQNLNHDAMYWYRQDPGQGLRLIYYSQIVNDFQKGDIAEGYSVSREKKESFPLTVTSAQKNPTAFYLCASSMSGSLQPQHFGDGTRLSIL.

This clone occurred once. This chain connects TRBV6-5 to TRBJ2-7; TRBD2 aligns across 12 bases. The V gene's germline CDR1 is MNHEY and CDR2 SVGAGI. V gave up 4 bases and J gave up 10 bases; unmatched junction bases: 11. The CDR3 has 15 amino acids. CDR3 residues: CASSSLGPSGGEQYF. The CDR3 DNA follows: TGTGCCAGCAGTTCCTTAGGCCCTAGCGGGGGGGAACAGTACTTC.

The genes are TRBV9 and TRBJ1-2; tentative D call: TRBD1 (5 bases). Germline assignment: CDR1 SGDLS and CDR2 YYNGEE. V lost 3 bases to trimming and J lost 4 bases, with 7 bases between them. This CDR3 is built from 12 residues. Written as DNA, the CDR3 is TGTGCCAGCAGCGGGGGCTCCTATGGCTACACCTTC. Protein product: CASSGGSYGYTF.

The CDR3 region has the DNA TGTGCCAGCAGTTTAGAACCAGGGGAGGGTGGCTACACCTTC. This translates into CASSLEPGEGGYTF. The chain recombines TRBV27 with TRBJ1-2; a weak D match, TRBD1 (6 bases). The V gene's germline CDR1 is MNHEY and CDR2 SMNVEV (reference sequence). The CDR3 sequence is 14 residues long. The V end was cut by 2 bases, the J end by 7 bases, with 14 bases between.